Each of the 20 T cell receptor beta chains below was sequenced from the same sample in a study of human T cells and chemical hapten exposure. TCRdb called the RACE reads again in MiXCR, with one record for every CDR3 protein. The data hold approximately 52,000 distinct CDR3 sequences, with around 9.4% observed a single time. The time point denotes: pre-sensitization, week 0. Described treatment: therapeutic diphenylcyclopropenone sensitization with weekly scalp DPC. The source was whole blood, collected in connection with sensitization to the hapten diphenylcyclopropenone (DPC). These receptors originate from a woman in her thirties or forties with alopecia areata. Some clones in this sample may be carry-over from other donors' samples.

This clonotype was found once. The chain uses TRBV5-5 and TRBJ1-2, with TRBD1 as a possible D gene (5 bases). Germline V gene data show CDR1 as SGHKS and CDR2 as YYEKEE (reference sequence). The CDR3 spans 14 residues. V shed 2 bases and J shed 6 bases, with 14 bases lying between them. The CDR3 DNA sequence: TGTGCCAGCAGCTTCCCAGGGCGAGGGGATGGCTACACCTTC. This gives the protein CASSFPGRGDGYTF.

A few counts support this clonotype. The chain uses TRBV7-2 and TRBJ2-7; TRBD2 matches 8 bases. Losses at the gene ends were 7 bases for V and 5 bases for J; bases not matched to a gene: 10. CDR3 length equals 14 residues. The germline CDR1 and CDR2 sequences are SGHTA and FQGNSA. Here the CDR3 reads CASTHSAGGHEQYF. The CDR3 DNA follows: TGTGCCAGCACCCACTCGGCGGGGGGCCACGAGCAGTACTTC.

Many counts were recorded for this clonotype. CDR3 protein: CASSKAERLASLEQYF. In DNA, the CDR3 is TGTGCCAGCAGCAAAGCGGAGAGACTAGCGTCTCTCGAGCAGTACTTC. The genes are TRBV21-1 and TRBJ2-7; the table's TRBD2 call for D was not verified on the DNA. TRBV21-1 is shown as a pseudogene. The CDR3 has 16 residues.

There are many counts of this clonotype. The rearrangement links TRBV5-4 to TRBJ2-5; TRBD1 agrees at 8 bases. The CDR3 length is 11 residues. The V gene's germline CDR1 is SGHNT and CDR2 YYREEE (reference sequence). The J segment lost 13 bases and the V segment lost 0 bases, leaving 2 bases of the junction unmatched. Here the CDR3 reads CASSLGDRRYF. Here the CDR3 DNA reads TGTGCCAGCAGCTTGGGGGACAGGCGGTACTTC.

This clonotype was detected many times. The chain has TRBV9 and TRBJ2-7; D is perhaps TRBD2 (6 bases). The V and J ends lost 2 bases and 3 bases respectively, with 9 bases between them. Germline values: CDR1 SGDLS, CDR2 YYNGEE. The CDR3 is 13 amino acids. The CDR3 spells CASSVAGNYEQYF. The CDR3 DNA reads TGTGCCAGCAGCGTCGCGGGGAACTACGAGCAGTACTTC.

Notes on this clonotype: Possible read error: a much larger clone is one base away. Written as DNA, the CDR3 is TGTGCCAGCAGCTTGACCCAGGGCAATCAGCCCCAGCATTTT. Translation gives CASSLTQGNQPQHF. The V gene is TRBV5-8, the J gene TRBJ1-5; D remains ambiguous. V lost 1 base, J lost 2 bases, and 7 bases lay in between. CDR3 length equals 14 residues. CDR1 and CDR2 (germline): SGHTS, YDEGEE.

This clonotype was seen repeatedly, ten times or more. This chain connects TRBV29-1 to TRBJ2-7; 7 nucleotides align to TRBD1. Germline V gives CDR1 SQVTM, CDR2 ANQGSEA. CDR3 length: 14 residues. J gave up 3 bases and V 3 bases, and 8 bases lay outside the gene matches. The CDR3 nucleotides are TGCAGCGTTGACGTAGAGGGGGCGGACTACGAGCAGTACTTC. Translation: CSVDVEGADYEQYF.

This clonotype showed up just a few times. V gene TRBV18 combines with J gene TRBJ2-5; no definite D call. V shed 4 bases and J shed 4 bases, with 4 bases lying between them. This CDR3 has 11 residues. CDR1 KGHSH and CDR2 LQKENI come from the germline V gene. CDR3 protein: CASSRSETQYF. The DNA for the CDR3 is TGTGCCAGCTCACGGTCAGAGACCCAGTACTTC. The full variable domain, its missing parts supplied by reference TRBV18 and TRBJ2-5, is NAGVMQNPRHLVRRRGQEARLRCSPMKGHSHVYWYRQLPEEGLKFMVYLQKENIIDESGMPKERFSAEFPKEGPSILRIQQVVRGDSAAYFCASSRSETQYFGPGTRLLVL.

The sample holds many counts of this clonotype. This rearrangement joins TRBV20-1 to TRBJ1-5; TRBD1 is a possible D gene (5 bases). CDR3 length: 16 amino acids. Germline V gene data show CDR1 as DFQATT and CDR2 as SNEGSKA (reference sequence). The V gene lost 3 bases and the J gene lost 0 bases, with 15 bases spanning the gap. CDR3: CSARAPGAYSNQPQHF. Written as DNA, the CDR3 is TGCAGTGCTAGGGCCCCTGGGGCATATAGCAATCAGCCCCAGCATTTT.

This clonotype has at least ten counts. The V gene is TRBV20-1, the J gene TRBJ1-1; D ambiguous. This CDR3 is 12 amino acids long. Trimming took 3 bases from V and 9 from J, leaving 14 bases between them. From germline, CDR1 is DFQATT and CDR2 SNEGSKA (reference sequence). CDR3 sequence reads: CSASTQVSKAFF. The CDR3 DNA sequence: TGCAGTGCTAGTACGCAGGTGTCAAAAGCTTTCTTT.

This clonotype was found many times. The chain combines TRBV6-1 with TRBJ1-1; D ambiguous. Germline lookup yields CDR1 MNHNS and CDR2 SASEGT. V lost 5 bases and J 6 bases, leaving 16 bases between the germline ends. The CDR3 totals 14 residues. Here the CDR3 reads CASSSFGEAAEAFF. The CDR3 nucleotides read TGTGCCAGCAGTTCCTTCGGGGAGGCGGCTGAAGCTTTCTTT.

This clonotype occurred a few times. This rearrangement joins TRBV2 to TRBJ2-3; the D gene is possibly TRBD2 (6 bases). The ends were cut back, 3 bases at V and 1 base at J, with 11 bases in the middle. CDR3 length equals 15 residues. Germline V gene sequence: CDR1 SNHLY, CDR2 FYNNEI. In DNA, the CDR3 is TGTGCCAGCAGTGATTCATGGGGGGGCACAGATACGCAGTATTTT. Its protein product is CASSDSWGGTDTQYF.

V and J are TRBV30 and TRBJ1-1; TRBD1 is a possible D gene (5 bases). The germline V gene has CDR1 GTSNPN and CDR2 SVGIG (reference sequence). V shed 8 bases and J shed 1 base, with 17 bases lying between them. This CDR3 spans 14 amino acids. The CDR3 sequence: CASFDSSANTEAFF. In DNA, the CDR3 is TGTGCCAGCTTTGACAGTTCGGCGAACACTGAAGCTTTCTTT.

This clonotype was picked up many times. The V and J genes are TRBV18 and TRBJ1-3, with D perhaps matching TRBD1 (6 bases). Germline CDR1 and CDR2: KGHSH and LQKENI. The CDR3 is 14 residues long. V lost 4 bases to trimming and J lost 4 bases, with 11 bases between them. Written as DNA, the CDR3 is TGTGCCAGCTCACAACAGGGTTCCGGAAACACCATATATTTT. This encodes CASSQQGSGNTIYF.

V gene TRBV10-3 combines with J gene TRBJ2-3; the D gene could be TRBD1 or TRBD2 (5 bases each). Germline V CDR1 and CDR2: ENHRY, SYGVKD. Trimming cost V 6 bases and J 1 base, with 14 bases left between them. The CDR3 is made up of 15 amino acids. Written as DNA, the CDR3 is TGTGCCATCAGGCCGGGGACGGAGCGCACAGATACGCAGTATTTT. Translating gives CAIRPGTERTDTQYF.

A few counts support this clonotype. This rearrangement joins TRBV12-3 or TRBV12-4 to TRBJ1-1, with a possible D match to TRBD1 (5 bases). V was trimmed by 4 bases and J by 4 bases, leaving 10 bases between them. CDR3 length: 13 amino acids. CDR3 nucleotide sequence: TGTGCCAGCAGTTATGAGGGGTCCACTGAAGCTTTCTTT. Its protein is CASSYEGSTEAFF.

This clonotype was seen a few times. The CDR3 DNA reads as TGCAGTGCTAGAGGATTCCCTAATCAGCCCCAGCATTTT. It yields the protein CSARGFPNQPQHF. V gene TRBV20-1 combines with J gene TRBJ1-5, with D unclear. Germline V CDR1 and CDR2: DFQATT, SNEGSKA (reference sequence). Trimming pared 1 base from V and 4 bases from J, leaving 8 bases between. This CDR3 is 13 amino acids long.

At least ten counts were recorded for this clonotype. The rearrangement uses TRBV7-2 and TRBJ2-3, with D uncertain. This CDR3 has 12 residues. CDR1 and CDR2 from the germline V gene are SGHTA and FQGNSA. V dropped 4 bases and J dropped 5 bases, with 7 bases sitting between them. The CDR3 loop reads CASSSQLDTQYF. For the CDR3, the DNA is TGTGCCAGCAGCTCCCAATTAGATACGCAGTATTTT. Filled out from reference TRBV7-2 and TRBJ2-3, the complete variable domain reads GAGVSQSPSNKVTEKGKDVELRCDPISGHTALYWYRQSLGQGLEFLIYFQGNSAPDKSGLPSDRFSAERTGGSVSTLTIQRTQQEDSAVYLCASSSQLDTQYFGPGTRLTVL.

A few counts support this clonotype. The rearrangement joins TRBV9 to TRBJ2-1, with 9 positions matching TRBD1. This CDR3 spans 15 amino acids. Germline V gene data show CDR1 as SGDLS and CDR2 as YYNGEE. V shed 2 bases, J shed 8 bases, and the junction held 8 bases outside the gene matches. The chain's CDR3 is CASSVSGTGRYEQFF. For the CDR3, the DNA is TGTGCCAGCAGCGTCAGCGGGACAGGGAGGTATGAGCAGTTCTTC.

The table lists this clonotype with many counts. The V gene is TRBV20-1, the J gene TRBJ2-7; 10 bases fit TRBD1. V shed 5 bases and J 6 bases; nucleotides not matched to a gene: 7. Germline values: CDR1 DFQATT, CDR2 SNEGSKA (reference sequence). The CDR3 is 13 residues long. CDR3 bases: TGCAGTGCTTGGGGACAGGGGCCCGTCGAGCAGTACTTC. This gives the protein CSAWGQGPVEQYF.